Sequencing of this T cell receptor (beta chain) was carried out in a study of beta chain features in type 1 diabetes. This clone has more than one count but fewer than ten. Purity (above 95%) was reached by all sorted populations. Trimming removed 0 bases from V and 4 bases from J; junction bases left unmatched: 7. The CDR3 has 18 amino acids. CDR1 is LGHNA and CDR2 is YSLEER in the germline V gene. Sequencing targeted expressed TCRB transcripts, as all isolated RNA had been reverse transcribed. The method was immunoSEQ multiplex PCR; TCRdb's version includes in-frame clones alone and lacks a portion of them. The sample lists approximately 110,000 clones, roughly 43% seen once, with about 0.07% in the top ten.

The sequenced sample consisted of stem cell memory CD4+ T cells from blood. The source is a woman younger than 35 in good health. This chain uses TRBV4-3 with TRBJ2-1; 12 bases are shared with TRBD2. CDR3 residues: CASSQDKTSGSLYNEQFF. CDR3 DNA sequence: TGCGCCAGCAGCCAAGATAAGACTAGCGGGAGCTTATACAATGAGCAGTTCTTC.